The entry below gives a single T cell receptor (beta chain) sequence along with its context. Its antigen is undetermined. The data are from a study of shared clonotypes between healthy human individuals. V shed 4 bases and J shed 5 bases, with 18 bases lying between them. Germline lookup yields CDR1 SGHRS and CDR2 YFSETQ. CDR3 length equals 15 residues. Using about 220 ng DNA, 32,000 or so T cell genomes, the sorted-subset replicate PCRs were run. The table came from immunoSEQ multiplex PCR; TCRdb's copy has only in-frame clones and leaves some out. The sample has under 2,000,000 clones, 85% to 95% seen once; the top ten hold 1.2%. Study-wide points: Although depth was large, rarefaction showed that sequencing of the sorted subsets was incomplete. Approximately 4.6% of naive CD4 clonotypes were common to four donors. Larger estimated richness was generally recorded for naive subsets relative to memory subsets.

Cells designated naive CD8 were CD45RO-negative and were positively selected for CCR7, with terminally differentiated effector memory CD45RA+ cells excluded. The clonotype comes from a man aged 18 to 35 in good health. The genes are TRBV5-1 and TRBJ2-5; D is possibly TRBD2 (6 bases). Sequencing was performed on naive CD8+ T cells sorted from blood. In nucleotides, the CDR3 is TGCGCCAGCAGCCTCGAGACTAGACTAATGGAGACCCAGTACTTC. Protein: CASSLETRLMETQYF.